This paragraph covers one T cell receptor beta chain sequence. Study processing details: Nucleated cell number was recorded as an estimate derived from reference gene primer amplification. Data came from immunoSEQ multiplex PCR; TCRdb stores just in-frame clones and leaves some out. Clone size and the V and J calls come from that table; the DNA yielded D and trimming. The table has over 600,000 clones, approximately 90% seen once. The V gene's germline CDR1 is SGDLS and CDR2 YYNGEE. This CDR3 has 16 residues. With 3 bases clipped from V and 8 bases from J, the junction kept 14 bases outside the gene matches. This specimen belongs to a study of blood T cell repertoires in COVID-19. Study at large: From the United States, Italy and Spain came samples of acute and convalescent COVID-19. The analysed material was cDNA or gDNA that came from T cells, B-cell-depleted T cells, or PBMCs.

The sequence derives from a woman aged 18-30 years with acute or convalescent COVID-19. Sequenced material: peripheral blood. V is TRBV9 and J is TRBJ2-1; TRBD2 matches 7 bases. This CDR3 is CASSAFGGAGWDEQFF. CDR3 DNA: TGTGCCAGCAGCGCGTTTGGTGGAGCGGGGTGGGATGAGCAGTTCTTC.